This T cell receptor beta chain was recovered during a study of cytomegalovirus exposure and HLA in healthy donors (dated by TCRdb to 2016 to 2017). Regarding the complete study: A later analysis indicated that the 95 to 150 validation repertoires were generated on the platform also employed for the roughly 730 repertoires of the first cohort. The study aimed to test whether signatures of past pathogen exposure could be identified by cataloging public T cell receptors. In addition to the first cohort of about 650 subjects, a separate validation cohort of 130 or so different subjects was used. High-throughput TCR immunosequencing, statistical association of individual TCRs with disease status, and machine learning were combined to predict cytomegalovirus infection status.

As regards this clone: Its antigen has not been determined. Base qualities are not recorded, but no much larger clone differs from it by a single base.

The donors were included in the validation cohort of some 120 subjects, a group kept apart from the roughly 670-subject first cohort. Library construction relied on the immunoSEQ multiplex PCR assay. As for the original processing: A statistical classification framework was developed to diagnose cytomegalovirus status using the catalog of TCR beta chain sequences. The immuneACCESS repertoire file appears here via TCRdb, limited to in-frame rearrangements. These files lack a portion of the clones; in checked studies, under half of the deficit traces to unresolved V genes, and the cause of the others is not known. The V and J calls and clone size are taken from that table; D and trimming were inferred from the DNA. A total of fewer than 250,000 clones appear in this sample, 80% to 90% of them only once. Of the sample, about 3% is held by the ten largest clones. The paper's findings and limits, for the study overall: Of the cluster scores, roughly 93% were above 0 in a later analysis, which found that TCRs clustered in the first cohort also tended to co-occur in the 120 or so validation repertoires. The authors suggested that the approach could potentially be generalized to other disease states and immunological phenotypes. In vitro tests confirmed that a few of the cytomegalovirus-associated TCR beta chains recognize cytomegalovirus antigens. A later analysis had no HLA typing for the validation cohort, so co-occurrence there was scored across all 120 or so repertoires. Most TCR sequences were observed very rarely across donors, whereas some public TCRs were present in many individuals. In both the original and validation cohorts, the classifier was reported to diagnose cytomegalovirus status with high specificity and sensitivity. The study gave a list of 150 to 200 TCR beta chains associated with cytomegalovirus.

Measured from the cysteine to the phenylalanine, the CDR3 is 16 residues long. The kept DNA is CDR3 alone, 48 bases in frame from the first base. From the germline V gene (reference sequence), CDR1 is LNHDA and CDR2 is SQIVND. For this chain, trimming is 5 bases at the V end and 4 bases at the J end, and the number of junction bases without a gene match is 11. The source is a man between 18 and 35 years old in good health and CMV-seronegative. The receptor chain draws on TRBV19 and TRBJ1-2, and TRBD1 aligns with 9 junction nucleotides. The source material was PBMCs. CDR3 sequence: CASSPIPDRGFYGYTF. The sequence in DNA is TGTGCCAGTAGTCCTATACCGGACAGGGGATTCTATGGCTACACCTTC.